These T cell receptor beta chains were read from a single sample in a study of response to subunit inactivated influenza vaccine. TCRdb re-called the RT-PCR reads with MiXCR, one entry per CDR3 protein. The sample has a few hundred thousand distinct CDR3 sequences; less than 15% are singletons. The sequencing here drew on PBMCs from blood, taken roughly 13 days after vaccination. The source is a middle-aged man who received an inactivated influenza vaccine. The CDR3 runs from the conserved cysteine through the conserved F or W. Fields, in order: V gene, clone size, D gene, CDR3 length, J gene, CDR3 DNA, CDR3 protein. A D gene is named only where the DNA matches it firmly. Clone size is given for some rows only: seen once, a few or many times, or a class if the clone is expanded.

v_gene: TRBV4-2
abundance: few
d_gene: .
len: 14
j_gene: TRBJ2-4
CDR3nt: TGTGCCAGCAGCCAAGAGGGTACCGGAGACATTCAGTACTTC
CDR3aa: CASSQEGTGDIQYF

v_gene: TRBV4-1
abundance: many
d_gene: .
len: 14
j_gene: TRBJ2-1
CDR3nt: TGCGCCAGCAGCCAAGAGGAGACTGTTCATGAGCAGTTCTTC
CDR3aa: CASSQEETVHEQFF

v_gene: TRBV29-1
abundance: many
d_gene: TRBD1
len: 13
j_gene: TRBJ2-1
CDR3nt: TGCAGCGTACACAGGGGCCCCGCGGGTGAGCAGTTCTTC
CDR3aa: CSVHRGPAGEQFF

v_gene: TRBV10-3
abundance: .
d_gene: TRBD1
len: 16
j_gene: TRBJ1-5
CDR3nt: TGTGCCATCAGCCGCGGGACAGGGAGGGCCGATCAGCCCCAGCATTTT
CDR3aa: CAISRGTGRADQPQHF

v_gene: TRBV7-3
abundance: once
d_gene: .
len: 16
j_gene: TRBJ2-7
CDR3nt: TGTGCCAGCAGCCTCTCTGGGGGGCAGGGACCCTACGAGCAGTACTTC
CDR3aa: CASSLSGGQGPYEQYF

v_gene: TRBV11-2
abundance: .
d_gene: TRBD2
len: 16
j_gene: TRBJ2-1
CDR3nt: TGTGCCAGCAGCAAGACTAGCGGGTTTTCCTACAATGAGCAGTTCTTC
CDR3aa: CASSKTSGFSYNEQFF

v_gene: TRBV7-6
abundance: .
d_gene: .
len: 14
j_gene: TRBJ2-7
CDR3nt: TGTGCCAGCAGCCCGGAGGGACCAGCCTACGAGCAGTACTTC
CDR3aa: CASSPEGPAYEQYF

v_gene: TRBV12-3/TRBV12-4
abundance: few
d_gene: .
len: 16
j_gene: TRBJ2-1
CDR3nt: TGTGCCAGCACCATGGGGACGGATGCTTCCTACAATGAGCAGTTCTTC
CDR3aa: CASTMGTDASYNEQFF

v_gene: TRBV7-2
abundance: few
d_gene: TRBD2
len: 16
j_gene: TRBJ2-2
CDR3nt: TGTGCCAGCAGCTTAAGGTCGGGGGGGCCTCCCGGGGAGCTGTTTTTT
CDR3aa: CASSLRSGGPPGELFF

v_gene: TRBV10-3
abundance: few
d_gene: .
len: 13
j_gene: TRBJ2-5
CDR3nt: TGTGCCATCGGGAGTTTAGGTGCCGAGACCCAGTACTTC
CDR3aa: CAIGSLGAETQYF

v_gene: TRBV5-1
abundance: .
d_gene: TRBD2
len: 16
j_gene: TRBJ2-1
CDR3nt: TGCGCCAGCAGCTTTTACGGACTAGCGGGGGGGGATGAGCAGTTCTTC
CDR3aa: CASSFYGLAGGDEQFF

v_gene: TRBV4-1
abundance: many
d_gene: TRBD2
len: 15
j_gene: TRBJ2-1
CDR3nt: TGCGCCAGCAGCCAAGTTGCCGGGGGGTACAATGAGCAGTTCTTC
CDR3aa: CASSQVAGGYNEQFF

v_gene: TRBV6-2/TRBV6-3
abundance: few
d_gene: TRBD1
len: 14
j_gene: TRBJ2-5
CDR3nt: TGTGCCAGCGGGACGGACAGGGTAGGAGAGACCCAGTACTTC
CDR3aa: CASGTDRVGETQYF

v_gene: TRBV29-1
abundance: .
d_gene: .
len: 13
j_gene: TRBJ2-3
CDR3nt: TGCAGCGTTGCTAGGCAGAGCACAGATACGCAGTATTTT
CDR3aa: CSVARQSTDTQYF

v_gene: TRBV20-1
abundance: many
d_gene: TRBD2
len: 16
j_gene: TRBJ2-4
CDR3nt: TGCAGTGCTAAGCGGGAGCATCGGGGGGCCAAAAACATTCAGTACTTC
CDR3aa: CSAKREHRGAKNIQYF

v_gene: TRBV4-3
abundance: .
d_gene: .
len: 14
j_gene: TRBJ2-2
CDR3nt: TGCGCCAGCAGCCAAGGCCGGGGCACCGGGGAGCTGTTTTTT
CDR3aa: CASSQGRGTGELFF

v_gene: TRBV12-3/TRBV12-4
abundance: few
d_gene: TRBD1
len: 12
j_gene: TRBJ1-2
CDR3nt: TGTGCCAGCAGAGAAGGGACAGCCTTTTTCACCTTC
CDR3aa: CASREGTAFFTF

v_gene: TRBV6-5
abundance: .
d_gene: .
len: 14
j_gene: TRBJ1-1
CDR3nt: TGTGCCAGCAGTTCACAGAGTATGAACACTGAAGCTTTCTTT
CDR3aa: CASSSQSMNTEAFF

v_gene: TRBV6-1
abundance: .
d_gene: .
len: 16
j_gene: TRBJ1-6
CDR3nt: TGTGCCAGCAGAAAAGAAAGGAGCTCCTATAATTCACCCCTCCACTTT
CDR3aa: CASRKERSSYNSPLHF

v_gene: TRBV2
abundance: few
d_gene: .
len: 13
j_gene: TRBJ1-5
CDR3nt: TGTGCCAGCAGACGAGGGGGAAGGCAGCCCCAGCATTTT
CDR3aa: CASRRGGRQPQHF

v_gene: TRBV7-7
abundance: .
d_gene: TRBD1
len: 16
j_gene: TRBJ2-1
CDR3nt: TGTGCTAGCAGGCAACGGGACAGGGGGCCCTACAATGAGCAGTTCTTC
CDR3aa: CASRQRDRGPYNEQFF

v_gene: TRBV20-1
abundance: once
d_gene: TRBD1
len: 14
j_gene: TRBJ1-6
CDR3nt: TGCAGTGCTAGAACCGACAGGGATAATTCACCCCTCCACTTT
CDR3aa: CSARTDRDNSPLHF

v_gene: TRBV10-3
abundance: few
d_gene: TRBD1
len: 18
j_gene: TRBJ2-3
CDR3nt: TGTGCCATCAGTGAGTCTTGGACAGGGAAAGTAGGGACAGATACGCAGTATTTT
CDR3aa: CAISESWTGKVGTDTQYF

v_gene: TRBV30
abundance: few
d_gene: .
len: 15
j_gene: TRBJ1-2
CDR3nt: TGTGCCTGGAGTTTATCTGCAGGGCGAGGTTATGGCTACACCTTC
CDR3aa: CAWSLSAGRGYGYTF

v_gene: TRBV6-1
abundance: few
d_gene: TRBD2
len: 17
j_gene: TRBJ2-4
CDR3nt: TGTGCCAGCAGTCCTGGGACTAGCGGGAGGGCCTGGAACATTCAGTACTTC
CDR3aa: CASSPGTSGRAWNIQYF

v_gene: TRBV7-2
abundance: .
d_gene: TRBD2
len: 15
j_gene: TRBJ2-5
CDR3nt: TGTGCCAGCAGAACTGGGACTAGCGGGGGAGAGACCCAGTACTTC
CDR3aa: CASRTGTSGGETQYF

v_gene: TRBV12-3/TRBV12-4
abundance: few
d_gene: TRBD1
len: 13
j_gene: TRBJ1-2
CDR3nt: TGTGCCAGCAGACCGGACAGGGGTGGAGGCTACACCTTC
CDR3aa: CASRPDRGGGYTF

v_gene: TRBV15
abundance: many
d_gene: .
len: 17
j_gene: TRBJ2-3
CDR3nt: TGTGCCACCAGCAGAGAAGGGGGGGTGGTCAGGGCAGATACGCAGTATTTT
CDR3aa: CATSREGGVVRADTQYF

v_gene: TRBV28
abundance: .
d_gene: .
len: 17
j_gene: TRBJ2-2
CDR3nt: TGTGCCAGCAGTTTATTGGTGGCGGGGTCAAACACCGGGGAGCTGTTTTTT
CDR3aa: CASSLLVAGSNTGELFF

v_gene: TRBV29-1
abundance: few
d_gene: .
len: 14
j_gene: TRBJ2-1
CDR3nt: TGCAGCGTTGAAGATCGCGGGATATACAATGAGCAGTTCTTC
CDR3aa: CSVEDRGIYNEQFF

v_gene: TRBV20-1
abundance: few
d_gene: .
len: 12
j_gene: TRBJ1-1
CDR3nt: TGCAGTGCCGGCGGGTATGTTACTGAAGCTTTCTTT
CDR3aa: CSAGGYVTEAFF

v_gene: TRBV19
abundance: few
d_gene: .
len: 13
j_gene: TRBJ2-3
CDR3nt: TGTGCCAGTAGTCCCGATTGGGAGGATACGCAGTATTTT
CDR3aa: CASSPDWEDTQYF

v_gene: TRBV29-1
abundance: few
d_gene: .
len: 14
j_gene: TRBJ2-2
CDR3nt: TGCAGCGTTGACGCCAGGGATGGGTCCGGGGAGCTGTTTTTT
CDR3aa: CSVDARDGSGELFF

v_gene: TRBV4-3
abundance: few
d_gene: .
len: 15
j_gene: TRBJ2-2
CDR3nt: TGCGCCAGCAGCCAAGTGGACCCGAACACCGGGGAGCTGTTTTTT
CDR3aa: CASSQVDPNTGELFF

v_gene: TRBV7-2
abundance: .
d_gene: .
len: 13
j_gene: TRBJ2-1
CDR3nt: TGTGCCAGCAGCCTCCTTCCAGATGGGGAGCAGTTCTTC
CDR3aa: CASSLLPDGEQFF

v_gene: TRBV7-9
abundance: few
d_gene: TRBD1
len: 15
j_gene: TRBJ2-1
CDR3nt: TGTGCCAGCAGCCGTAAGGGACAGTCCTACAATGAGCAGTTCTTC
CDR3aa: CASSRKGQSYNEQFF

v_gene: TRBV20-1
abundance: .
d_gene: TRBD1
len: 13
j_gene: TRBJ1-1
CDR3nt: TGCAGTGCGCAACAGGGGGCGAACACTGAAGCTTTCTTT
CDR3aa: CSAQQGANTEAFF

v_gene: TRBV7-9
abundance: .
d_gene: .
len: 16
j_gene: TRBJ1-1
CDR3nt: TGTGCCAGCAGCCCCGACTTGGTCCACAGGAACACTGAAGCTTTCTTT
CDR3aa: CASSPDLVHRNTEAFF

v_gene: TRBV20-1
abundance: .
d_gene: TRBD2
len: 17
j_gene: TRBJ2-7
CDR3nt: TGCAGTGCCCTCCCGCTAACTAGCGGGATGATTGCCTACGAGCAGTACTTC
CDR3aa: CSALPLTSGMIAYEQYF

v_gene: TRBV7-8
abundance: many
d_gene: TRBD1
len: 18
j_gene: TRBJ2-1
CDR3nt: TGTGCCAGCAGCACGCGGGAATTTTGGCAGGGGGCAAGGAATGAGCAGTTCTTC
CDR3aa: CASSTREFWQGARNEQFF